This T cell receptor (beta chain) was sequenced for a study of T-cell memory formation after mild COVID-19. The V gene end was trimmed by 2 bases and the J gene end by 6 bases; junction bases not matched to a gene: 4. Germline CDR1 reads LGHNT; CDR2 reads FRNRAP. There are 16 residues in the CDR3. General observations from the study: Specificity for SARS-CoV-2 was not confirmed among the second-wave clones peaking on day 37. Clones that shrank (day 15 to 85) were balanced CD4/CD8, whereas later expanders leaned CD4+.

TCRdb called the 5' RACE reads again in MiXCR, with one record for every CDR3 protein. The table lists more than 110,000 distinct CDR3 sequences, more than 13% of them singletons. Regarding this clonotype: What it recognizes is unknown.

The TCR originated in an adult woman who had mild COVID-19 (a few samples of this study predate the infection). Cell type and time point are not known. The sample consisted of PBMCs or a T cell subset sorted from them (not recorded which). The chain joins TRBV12-5 to TRBJ2-1; 13 nucleotides agree with TRBD2. CDR3 sequence reads: CASGLTSGGASNEQFF. DNA for the CDR3: TGTGCTAGTGGTTTGACTAGCGGGGGGGCGTCCAATGAGCAGTTCTTC.